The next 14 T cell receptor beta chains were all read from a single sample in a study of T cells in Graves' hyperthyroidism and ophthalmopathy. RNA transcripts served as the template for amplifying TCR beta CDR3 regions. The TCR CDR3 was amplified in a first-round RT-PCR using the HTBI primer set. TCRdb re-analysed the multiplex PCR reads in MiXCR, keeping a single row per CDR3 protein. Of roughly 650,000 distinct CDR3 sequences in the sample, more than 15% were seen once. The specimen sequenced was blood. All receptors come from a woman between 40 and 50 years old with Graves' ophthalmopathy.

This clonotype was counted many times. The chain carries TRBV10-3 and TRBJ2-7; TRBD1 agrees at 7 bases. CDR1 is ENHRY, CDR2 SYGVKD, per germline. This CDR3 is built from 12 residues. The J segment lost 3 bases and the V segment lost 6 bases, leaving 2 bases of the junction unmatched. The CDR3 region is CAISPGGYEQYF. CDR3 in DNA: TGTGCCATCAGCCCAGGGGGCTACGAGCAGTACTTC.

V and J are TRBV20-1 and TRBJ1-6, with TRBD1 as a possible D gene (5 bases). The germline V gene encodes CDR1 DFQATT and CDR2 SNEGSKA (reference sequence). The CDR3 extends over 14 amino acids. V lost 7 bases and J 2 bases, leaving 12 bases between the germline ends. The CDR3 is CSVEGRTYNSPLHF. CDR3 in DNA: TGCAGTGTTGAGGGACGGACCTATAATTCACCCCTCCACTTT.

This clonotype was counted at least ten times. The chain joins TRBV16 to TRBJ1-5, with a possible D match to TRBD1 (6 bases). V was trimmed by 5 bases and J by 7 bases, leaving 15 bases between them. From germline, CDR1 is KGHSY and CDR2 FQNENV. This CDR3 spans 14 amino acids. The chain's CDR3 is CASSERAGEQPQHF. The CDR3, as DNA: TGTGCCAGCAGCGAAAGGGCAGGGGAACAGCCCCAGCATTTT.

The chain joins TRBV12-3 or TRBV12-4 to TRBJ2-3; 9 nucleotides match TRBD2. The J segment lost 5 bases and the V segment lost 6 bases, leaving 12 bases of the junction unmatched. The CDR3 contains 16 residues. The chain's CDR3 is CASRSSGGKRRDTQYF. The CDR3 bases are TGTGCCAGCAGATCCAGCGGGGGGAAGCGCAGAGATACGCAGTATTTT.

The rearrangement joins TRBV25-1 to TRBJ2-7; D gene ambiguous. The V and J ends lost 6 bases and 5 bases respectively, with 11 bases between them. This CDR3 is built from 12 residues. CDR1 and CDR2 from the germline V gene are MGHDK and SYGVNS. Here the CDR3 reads CASRYSGDEQYF. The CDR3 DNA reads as TGTGCCAGCAGATACAGTGGGGACGAGCAGTACTTC.

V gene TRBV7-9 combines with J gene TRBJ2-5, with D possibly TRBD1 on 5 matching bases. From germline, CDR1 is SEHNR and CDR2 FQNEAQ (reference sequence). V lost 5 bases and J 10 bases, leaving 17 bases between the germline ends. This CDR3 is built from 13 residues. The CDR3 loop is CASSLTDKRSQYF. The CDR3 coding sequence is TGTGCCAGCAGCCTGACAGATAAGAGAAGCCAGTACTTC. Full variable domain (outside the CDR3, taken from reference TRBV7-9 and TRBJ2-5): DTGVSQNPRHKITKRGQNVTFRCDPISEHNRLYWYRQTLGQGPEFLTYFQNEAQLEKSRLLSDRFSAERPKGSFSTLEIQRTEQGDSAMYLCASSLTDKRSQYFGPGTRLLVL.

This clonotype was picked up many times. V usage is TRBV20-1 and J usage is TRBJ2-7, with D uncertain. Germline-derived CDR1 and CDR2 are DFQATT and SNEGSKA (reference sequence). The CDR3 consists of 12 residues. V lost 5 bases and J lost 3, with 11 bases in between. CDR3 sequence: CSAPLWDYEQYF. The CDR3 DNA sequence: TGCAGTGCTCCTCTATGGGACTACGAGCAGTACTTC.

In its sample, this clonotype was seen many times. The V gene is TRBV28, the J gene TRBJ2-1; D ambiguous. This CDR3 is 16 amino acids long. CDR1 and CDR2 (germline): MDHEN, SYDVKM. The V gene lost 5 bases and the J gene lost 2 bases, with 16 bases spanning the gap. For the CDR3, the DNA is TGTGCCAGCAGTCCCACCCAACAGCGACCCTACAATGAGCAGTTCTTC. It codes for CASSPTQQRPYNEQFF.

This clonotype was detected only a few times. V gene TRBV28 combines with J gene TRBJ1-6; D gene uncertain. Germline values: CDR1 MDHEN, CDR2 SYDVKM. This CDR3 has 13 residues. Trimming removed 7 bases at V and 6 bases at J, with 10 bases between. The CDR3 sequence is CASNQGFNSPLHF. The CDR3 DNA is TGTGCCAGCAATCAAGGGTTTAATTCACCCCTCCACTTT.

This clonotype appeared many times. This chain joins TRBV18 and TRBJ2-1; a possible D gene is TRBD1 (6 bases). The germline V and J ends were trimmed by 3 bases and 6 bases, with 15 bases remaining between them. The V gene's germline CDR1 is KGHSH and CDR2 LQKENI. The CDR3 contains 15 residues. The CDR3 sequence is CASSPLDGGTNEQFF. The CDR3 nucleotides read TGTGCCAGCTCACCTTTGGATGGGGGCACCAATGAGCAGTTCTTC.

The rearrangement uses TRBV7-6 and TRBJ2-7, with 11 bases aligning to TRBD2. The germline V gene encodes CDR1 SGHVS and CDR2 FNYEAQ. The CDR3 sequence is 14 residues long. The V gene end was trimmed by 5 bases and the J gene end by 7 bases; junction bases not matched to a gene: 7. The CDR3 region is CASSTLAGVGEQYF. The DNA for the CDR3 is TGTGCCAGCAGCACACTAGCGGGAGTCGGGGAGCAGTACTTC.

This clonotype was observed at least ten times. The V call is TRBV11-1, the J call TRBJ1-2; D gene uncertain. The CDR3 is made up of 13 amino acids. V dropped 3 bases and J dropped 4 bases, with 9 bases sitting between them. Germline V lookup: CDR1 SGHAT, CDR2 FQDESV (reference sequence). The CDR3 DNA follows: TGTGCCAGCAGCTTTTCCGACATCTATGGCTACACCTTC. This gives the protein CASSFSDIYGYTF.

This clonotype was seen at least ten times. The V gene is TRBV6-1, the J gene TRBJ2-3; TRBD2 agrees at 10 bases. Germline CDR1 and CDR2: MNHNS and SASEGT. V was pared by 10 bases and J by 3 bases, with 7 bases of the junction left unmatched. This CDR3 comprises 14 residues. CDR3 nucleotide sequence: TGTGCCACCAAAACTAGCGGGGCAACAGATACGCAGTATTTT. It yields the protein CATKTSGATDTQYF.

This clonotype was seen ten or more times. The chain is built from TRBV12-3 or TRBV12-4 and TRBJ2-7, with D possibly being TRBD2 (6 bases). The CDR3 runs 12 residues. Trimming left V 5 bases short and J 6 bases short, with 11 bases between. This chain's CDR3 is CASSPRLVEQYF. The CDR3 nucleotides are TGTGCCAGCAGTCCGAGACTAGTCGAGCAGTACTTC.